Shown below are 21 T cell receptor beta chains from a single sample sequenced in a study of cytomegalovirus exposure and HLA in healthy donors. With 60 Vbeta and 13 Jbeta primers, the PCR was carried out. Clones were read by immunoSEQ multiplex PCR, and TCRdb kept only the in-frame ones, dropping some. The table includes 45,000 to 60,000 clones, less than 85% detected once. Specimen: PBMCs. Source of these receptors: a man under 40 in good health and CMV-seropositive.

The V call is TRBV2, the J call TRBJ2-2, with 7 nucleotides matching TRBD1. This CDR3 has 15 residues. The ends lost 5 bases at V and 4 bases at J; junction bases unmatched: 7. Germline V gene data show CDR1 as SNHLY and CDR2 as FYNNEI. The CDR3 reads CASSFLGQATGELFF. The CDR3 DNA sequence: TGTGCCAGCAGTTTTCTTGGACAGGCCACCGGGGAGCTGTTTTTT.

This chain joins TRBV6-1 and TRBJ2-3, with 9 positions matching TRBD2. Germline V gene lookup returns CDR1 MNHNS and CDR2 SASEGT. There are 16 residues in the CDR3. V shed 0 bases and J 0 bases; nucleotides not matched to a gene: 1. CDR3 loop: CASSEARGGSTDTQYF. CDR3 sequence (DNA): TGTGCCAGCAGTGAAGCGCGGGGGGGGAGCACAGATACGCAGTATTTT.

This chain links TRBV15 with TRBJ1-6; a weak D match, TRBD1 (6 bases). This CDR3 has 17 amino acids. Germline CDR1 is LNHNV and CDR2 is YYDKDF (reference sequence). Trimming stripped 1 base from V and 10 bases from J, with 20 bases between. This CDR3 reads CATSRAHRGGARSPLHF. The CDR3 region has the DNA TGTGCCACCAGCAGAGCCCATCGGGGGGGGGCAAGGTCACCCCTCCACTTT. The variable domain in full, completed from reference TRBV15 and TRBJ1-6, reads DAMVIQNPRYQVTQFGKPVTLSCSQTLNHNVMYWYQQKSSQAPKLLFHYYDKDFNNEADTPDNFQSRRPNTSFCFLDIRSPGLGDTAMYLCATSRAHRGGARSPLHFGNGTRLTVT.

In its sample, this clone was seen a few times. CDR3 region: CASSLALGTANTEAFF. CDR3 nucleotide sequence: TGCGCCAGCAGCTTGGCCCTAGGGACAGCGAACACTGAAGCTTTCTTT. The rearrangement joins TRBV5-1 to TRBJ1-1; 7 bases line up with TRBD1. Trimming at V came to 0 bases and at J to 1 base, leaving 6 bases not matched to a gene. This CDR3 contains 16 residues. Per germline, CDR1 SGHRS and CDR2 YFSETQ.

The gene calls are TRBV6-5 and TRBJ1-2; 7 positions match TRBD1. This CDR3 is built from 15 residues. Trimming removed 4 bases from V and 4 bases from J; junction bases left unmatched: 9. Germline values: CDR1 MNHEY, CDR2 SVGAGI. CDR3 DNA: TGTGCCAGCAGTTCACCGGGACAGCTAATCTATGGCTACACCTTC. It yields the protein CASSSPGQLIYGYTF.

This clone was seen only once. This rearrangement joins TRBV6-5 to TRBJ1-1; tentative D call: TRBD1 (5 bases). This CDR3 spans 14 amino acids. Germline CDR1 MNHEY, CDR2 SVGAGI. V was cut by 8 bases and J by 4 bases, with 17 bases left in between. This chain's CDR3 is CASSSYGGGTEAFF. The CDR3 DNA sequence: TGTGCCAGCTCATCCTACGGGGGTGGCACTGAAGCTTTCTTT.

V and J are TRBV6-5 and TRBJ2-7; 8 bases are a match to TRBD1. The ends lost 6 bases at V and 4 bases at J; junction bases unmatched: 11. The germline gives CDR1 MNHEY, CDR2 SVGAGI. The CDR3 consists of 15 residues. DNA for the CDR3: TGTGCCAGCAGCCCCCGACAGGGGTGGTCGTACGAGCAGTACTTC. Its translation is CASSPRQGWSYEQYF.

This clone occurred once. V gene TRBV23-1 combines with J gene TRBJ2-7; TRBD1 matches 7 bases. TRBV23-1 is labeled an ORF, and its function is uncertain. This CDR3 region has 16 residues. After removal of 1 base from V and 2 bases from J, the junction contained 8 bases not matched to a gene. This CDR3 reads CASSQLTGTATYEQYF. The CDR3 DNA follows: TGCGCCAGCAGTCAATTGACCGGGACAGCGACCTACGAGCAGTACTTC.

This clone has a handful of counts. The CDR3: CASSLRTGGPGELFF. CDR3 in DNA: TGCGCCAGCAGTCTACGGACAGGGGGTCCCGGGGAGCTGTTTTTT. J is TRBJ2-2 and V is TRBV5-1; TRBD1 agrees at 10 bases. This CDR3 is built from 15 residues. Germline loops: CDR1 SGHRS, CDR2 YFSETQ. Germline trimming cut 5 bases from V and 6 bases from J; bases unmatched to any gene: 7.

The chain uses TRBV27 and TRBJ1-2; no definite D call. This CDR3 has 17 amino acids. The germline gives CDR1 MNHEY, CDR2 SMNVEV (reference sequence). Deletions cut 5 bases from V and 3 bases from J, with 22 bases between. The CDR3, as DNA: TGTGCCAGCAGTCCGCGGGCCCGGTCGCCTTGGGACTATGGCTACACCTTC. Translating it yields CASSPRARSPWDYGYTF.

DNA of the CDR3: TGTGCCAGCAGCGCGGACACGGAAAACAGGGAGCTGTTTTTT. It specifies CASSADTENRELFF. The gene calls are TRBV7-9 and TRBJ2-2; TRBD1 might be the D (5 bases). The CDR3 spans 14 residues. Trimming shortened V by 5 bases and J by 9 bases, and 16 bases separated the two germline ends. Germline CDR1 reads SEHNR; CDR2 reads FQNEAQ (reference sequence). The whole variable domain, filled in from reference TRBV7-9 and TRBJ2-2, reads DTGVSQNPRHKITKRGQNVTFRCDPISEHNRLYWYRQTLGQGPEFLTYFQNEAQLEKSRLLSDRFSAERPKGSFSTLEIQRTEQGDSAMYLCASSADTENRELFFGEGSRLTVL.

This clone was counted once. The chain recombines TRBV27 with TRBJ1-6; a possible D gene is TRBD1 (6 bases). This CDR3 has 15 amino acids. Germline V gene sequence: CDR1 MNHEY, CDR2 SMNVEV (reference sequence). Trimming pared 7 bases from V and 7 bases from J, leaving 17 bases between. The CDR3 coding sequence is TGTGCCAGCACCCTAGGACAGAAGCTCAATTCACCCCTCCACTTT. It yields the protein CASTLGQKLNSPLHF.

This clone was seen only a few times. V and J are TRBV18 and TRBJ1-2; possibly TRBD1 for D (5 bases). Trimming took off 4 bases at V and 6 bases at J, with 18 bases between the two ends. Germline CDR1 and CDR2: KGHSH and LQKENI. This CDR3 is 15 amino acids long. As DNA, the CDR3 is TGTGCCAGCTCACTTACTTCAGGGTGGAAGGATGGCTACACCTTC. Amino acids: CASSLTSGWKDGYTF.

The chain couples TRBV9 to TRBJ2-2; no definite D call. Germline V gene data show CDR1 as SGDLS and CDR2 as YYNGEE. The CDR3 spans 18 residues. V dropped 3 bases and J dropped 0 bases, with 18 bases sitting between them. The CDR3 is CASSGTPLGSSNTGELFF. In DNA form, the CDR3 reads TGTGCCAGCAGCGGAACCCCCCTAGGTTCATCGAACACCGGGGAGCTGTTTTTT.

The chain is built from TRBV6-5 and TRBJ1-2; 12 nucleotides match TRBD1. The germline V gene has CDR1 MNHEY and CDR2 SVGAGI. This CDR3 spans 16 amino acids. V trimming: 3 bases; J trimming: 5 bases; junction bases outside the gene matches: 7. CDR3 nucleotide sequence: TGTGCCAGCAGTTATAAGGGACAGGGGGCTACTTATGGCTACACCTTC. The encoded protein is CASSYKGQGATYGYTF.

The chain recombines TRBV7-9 with TRBJ2-3; TRBD1 might be the D (5 bases). Per the germline V gene, CDR1 is SEHNR and CDR2 is FQNEAQ (reference sequence). CDR3 length: 16 residues. Trimming cost V 1 base and J 2 bases, with 13 bases left between them. This CDR3 is CASSLVGLDNTDTQYF. CDR3 sequence (DNA): TGTGCCAGCAGCTTAGTGGGGCTCGACAACACAGATACGCAGTATTTT.

This clone was found a few times. This sequence joins TRBV9 and TRBJ1-2, with D perhaps matching TRBD1 (6 bases). V was pared by 4 bases and J by 7 bases, with 8 bases between. Germline CDR1 and CDR2: SGDLS and YYNGEE. This CDR3 comprises 11 residues. This CDR3 is CASSLRGGYTF. The CDR3 DNA reads as TGTGCCAGCAGCCTCAGGGGTGGCTACACCTTC.

The gene calls are TRBV5-1 and TRBJ2-7; D may be TRBD2 (6 bases). V was shortened by 4 bases and J by 3 bases, with 17 bases between the two germline ends. In germline, CDR1 is SGHRS, CDR2 YFSETQ. The CDR3 is made up of 15 amino acids. The CDR3 sequence is CASSVGGNTDYEQYF. As DNA, the CDR3 is TGCGCCAGCAGCGTAGGAGGGAATACCGACTACGAGCAGTACTTC.

The J gene is TRBJ2-1, the V gene TRBV6-4, with D possibly matching TRBD2 (6 bases). V was trimmed by 0 bases and J by 0 bases, leaving 9 bases between them. The CDR3 covers 16 residues. CDR1 and CDR2 (germline): MRHNA, SNTAGT. As DNA, the CDR3 is TGTGCCAGCAGTGACTCCGGCGGGGACTCCTACAATGAGCAGTTCTTC. This encodes CASSDSGGDSYNEQFF.

This chain uses TRBV6-1 with TRBJ1-2; perhaps TRBD1 as D (5 bases). The CDR3 consists of 12 residues. Deletions cut 2 bases from V and 8 bases from J, with 9 bases between. From germline, CDR1 is MNHNS and CDR2 SASEGT. As DNA, the CDR3 is TGTGCCAGCAGTGAACAGGGTCCCGGCTACACCTTC. Its protein is CASSEQGPGYTF.

This rearrangement joins TRBV30 to TRBJ1-1; 11 bases are a match to TRBD1. V gave up 5 bases and J gave up 7 bases; unmatched junction bases: 3. Per germline, CDR1 GTSNPN and CDR2 SVGIG (reference sequence). CDR3 length equals 12 residues. CDR3 protein: CAWGTGGFEAFF. DNA of the CDR3: TGTGCCTGGGGGACAGGGGGTTTTGAAGCTTTCTTT.